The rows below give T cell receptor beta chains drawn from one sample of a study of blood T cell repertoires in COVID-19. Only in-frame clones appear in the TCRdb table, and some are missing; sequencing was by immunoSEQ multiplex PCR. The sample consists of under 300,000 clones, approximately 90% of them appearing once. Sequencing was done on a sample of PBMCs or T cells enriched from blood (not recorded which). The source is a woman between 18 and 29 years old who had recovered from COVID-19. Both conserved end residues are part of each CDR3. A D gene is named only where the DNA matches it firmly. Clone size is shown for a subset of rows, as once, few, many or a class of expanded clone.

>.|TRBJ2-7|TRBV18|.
TGTGCCAGCTCACCACTCGAGACATCCCAGCAGTACTTC
CASSPLETSQQYF
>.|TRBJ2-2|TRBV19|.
TGTGCCAGTAGTATACGGAGCAGACTTTACACCGGGGAGCTGTTTTTT
CASSIRSRLYTGELFF
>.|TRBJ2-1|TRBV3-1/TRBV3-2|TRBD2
TGTGCCAGCAGCCAAACCGGGACTATATACAATGAGCAGTTCTTC
CASSQTGTIYNEQFF
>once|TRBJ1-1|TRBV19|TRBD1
TGTGCCAGTAGTATAGATACAAGGACAGGGGCTGAAGCTTTCTTT
CASSIDTRTGAEAFF
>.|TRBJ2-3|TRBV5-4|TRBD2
TGTGCCAGCAGCTCGCAGCGGGGGAGGTTAGATACGCAGTATTTT
CASSSQRGRLDTQYF
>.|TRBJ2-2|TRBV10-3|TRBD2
TGTGCCATCAGTGAACTGGGACTAGCGGGGGACTCCACCGGGGAGCTGTTTTTT
CAISELGLAGDSTGELFF
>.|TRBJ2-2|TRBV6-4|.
TGTGCCAGCAGTGACGGACAAGAGCAAAACACCGGGGAGCTGTTTTTT
CASSDGQEQNTGELFF
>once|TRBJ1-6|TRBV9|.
TGTGCCAGCAGCTCCTCGGATGGCCGCCGGGAGGCCCTCCACTTT
CASSSSDGRREALHF
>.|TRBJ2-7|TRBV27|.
TGTGCCAGCAGTTTCAGGGGAAAGCAGTACTTC
CASSFRGKQYF
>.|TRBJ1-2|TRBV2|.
TGTGCCATCTCGGTGGGACCGACGGGGGAGAGAGGCTACACCTTC
CAISVGPTGERGYTF
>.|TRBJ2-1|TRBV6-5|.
TGTGCCAGCGCGCCTAACTACGAGCAGTTCTTC
CASAPNYEQFF
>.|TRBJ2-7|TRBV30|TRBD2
TGTGCCTGGAGTCCCAGGACTAGCGGGGGGAGCGAGCAGTACTTC
CAWSPRTSGGSEQYF
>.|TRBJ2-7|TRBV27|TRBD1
TGTGCCAGCGCTTACTTACTCGGACAGGGTACCCACGAGCAGTACTTC
CASAYLLGQGTHEQYF
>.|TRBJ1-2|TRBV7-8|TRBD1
TGTGCCAGCAGCTTGGGGGACAGGGGGCGATATAACTATGGCTACACCTTC
CASSLGDRGRYNYGYTF
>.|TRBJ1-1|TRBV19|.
TGTGCCAGTATCGGAGTAGAGAACACTGAAGCTTTCTTT
CASIGVENTEAFF
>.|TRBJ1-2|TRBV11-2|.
TGTGCCAGTTTAAATGCAGATAACTATGGCTACACCTTC
CASLNADNYGYTF
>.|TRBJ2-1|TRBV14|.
TGTGCCAGCAGCCAAGATCATAGTCCGGCGGGGGAGCAGTTCTTC
CASSQDHSPAGEQFF
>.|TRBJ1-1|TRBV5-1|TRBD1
TGCGCCAGCAGAATAAGACAGGGGGCGTACACTGAAGCTTTCTTT
CASRIRQGAYTEAFF